These 24 T cell receptor beta chains share one sample of origin, sequenced in a study of blood T cell repertoires in COVID-19 (dated by TCRdb to 2019 to 2021). Library construction relied on the immunoSEQ multiplex PCR assay. The immuneACCESS repertoire file appears here via TCRdb, limited to in-frame rearrangements. These files lack a portion of the clones; in checked studies, under half of the deficit traces to unresolved V genes, and the cause of the others is not known. For this sample there are around 290,000 clones; 89% appear just once. The ten most abundant clones make up 1.5% to 2% of the sample. Sample: PBMCs or T cells enriched from blood (not recorded which). The receptors originated from a woman between 40 and 55 years old who had recovered from COVID-19.

V usage is TRBV19 and J usage is TRBJ1-2; weak D call: TRBD1 (5 bases). V lost 6 bases and J 4 bases, leaving 21 bases between the germline ends. This CDR3 contains 16 residues. Looked up from germline, CDR1 is LNHDA and CDR2 is SQIVND (reference sequence). DNA for the CDR3: TGTGCCAGTAGCAGTATGCCCGGGGGGAGTGGCTATGGCTACACCTTC. Protein sequence: CASSSMPGGSGYGYTF.

This clone was detected only a few times. This chain links TRBV5-6 with TRBJ1-1; D is uncertain. This CDR3 comprises 15 residues. Germline V gene data show CDR1 as SGHDT and CDR2 as YYEEEE. The V end lost 4 bases, the J end lost 1 base, and 14 bases lay between the germline ends. The DNA of the CDR3 is TGTGCCAGCAGCGGAAGAACTAGGGAGAACACTGAAGCTTTCTTT. Amino acid sequence: CASSGRTRENTEAFF.

V is TRBV4-1 and J is TRBJ2-1; no firm D call. V lost 0 bases and J lost 7, with 10 bases in between. The germline gives CDR1 MGHRA, CDR2 YSYEKL. The CDR3 is 14 amino acids. This chain's CDR3 is CASSQDWFGNEQFF. The CDR3 DNA follows: TGCGCCAGCAGCCAAGATTGGTTCGGGAATGAGCAGTTCTTC.

V usage is TRBV7-9 and J usage is TRBJ2-2; a weak D match, TRBD2 (5 bases). The CDR3 extends over 16 amino acids. Germline V lookup: CDR1 SEHNR, CDR2 FQNEAQ (reference sequence). V dropped 3 bases and J dropped 4 bases, with 15 bases sitting between them. For the CDR3, the DNA is TGTGCCAGCAGCTTGGTTCCGGGGAAGGTCACCGGGGAGCTGTTTTTT. It specifies CASSLVPGKVTGELFF.

The chain couples TRBV18 to TRBJ2-7; 10 bases are a match to TRBD1. The CDR3 consists of 15 residues. Germline CDR1 reads KGHSH; CDR2 reads LQKENI. With V trimmed by 2 bases and J by 5 bases, 6 bases remained unmatched. CDR3 DNA sequence: TGTGCCAGCTCACCAGAGGTGACAGGGGGCAACGAGCAGTACTTC. Translation gives CASSPEVTGGNEQYF.

The CDR3 nucleotides read TGTGCCAGCAGTTTAGGAGGCACTGGGGCCAACGTCCTGACTTTC. The encoded protein is CASSLGGTGANVLTF. The chain carries TRBV27 and TRBJ2-6, with D maybe TRBD2 (5 bases). Germline CDR1 reads MNHEY; CDR2 reads SMNVEV (reference sequence). The CDR3 sequence is 15 residues long. Deletions cut 2 bases from V and 2 bases from J, with 7 bases between.

This chain connects TRBV6-5 to TRBJ1-2; a weak D match, TRBD1 (5 bases). From germline, CDR1 is MNHEY and CDR2 SVGAGI. The CDR3 consists of 13 residues. Trimming shortened V by 6 bases and J by 6 bases, and 14 bases separated the two germline ends. CDR3 in amino acids: CASSPGTSNGYTF. DNA for the CDR3: TGTGCCAGCAGCCCCGGGACTAGCAATGGCTACACCTTC.

Ten or more counts support this clone. V is TRBV6-5 and J is TRBJ1-1, with 8 nucleotides matching TRBD1. V lost 6 bases and J lost 3; bases outside the gene matches: 6. This CDR3 is 14 amino acids long. Germline CDR1 and CDR2: MNHEY and SVGAGI. DNA of the CDR3: TGTGCCAGCAGCTCCGACAGGGGTGACACTGAAGCTTTCTTT. Protein sequence: CASSSDRGDTEAFF.

The J gene is TRBJ1-1, the V gene TRBV2; no clear D. V was trimmed by 6 bases and J by 10 bases, leaving 15 bases between them. CDR1 is SNHLY and CDR2 is FYNNEI in the germline V gene. The CDR3 runs 12 residues. The CDR3: CASRLQAPAAFF. The CDR3 coding sequence is TGTGCCAGCAGACTACAAGCGCCCGCAGCTTTCTTT.

This chain links TRBV28 with TRBJ1-1; the match to TRBD1 covers 9 bases. The V gene's germline CDR1 is MDHEN and CDR2 SYDVKM. The CDR3 is made up of 15 amino acids. The V gene end was trimmed by 2 bases and the J gene end by 1 base; junction bases not matched to a gene: 2. The CDR3 loop is CASSLTGQGNTEAFF. CDR3 sequence (DNA): TGTGCCAGCAGTTTAACGGGACAGGGGAACACTGAAGCTTTCTTT.

The chain carries TRBV2 and TRBJ1-6; unclear D gene. From germline, CDR1 is SNHLY and CDR2 FYNNEI. V shed 10 bases and J shed 0 bases, with 7 bases lying between them. This CDR3 comprises 13 residues. The CDR3 loop is CATGSSYNSPLHF. The DNA for the CDR3 is TGTGCCACGGGGAGCTCCTATAATTCACCCCTCCACTTT.

The chain joins TRBV6-5 to TRBJ1-1; D possibly corresponds to TRBD1 (5 bases). Germline CDR1 reads MNHEY; CDR2 reads SVGAGI. Trimming removed 11 bases at V and 1 base at J, with 14 bases between. This CDR3 is built from 13 residues. The CDR3, as DNA: TGTGCCGCCGGGCAGGGTAAGAACACTGAAGCTTTCTTT. It specifies CAAGQGKNTEAFF.

The rearrangement joins TRBV5-1 to TRBJ2-1; D is possibly TRBD2 (6 bases). Between the trimmed V and J ends, which lost 1 base and 1 base, there was a span of 9 bases. CDR3 size: 15 residues. Germline assignment: CDR1 SGHRS and CDR2 YFSETQ. CDR3 DNA sequence: TGCGCCAGCAGCTTGTCGGGGGTTTCCTACAATGAGCAGTTCTTC. Residues: CASSLSGVSYNEQFF.

CDR3 region: CASSLDRGAGYTF. CDR3 DNA sequence: TGTGCCAGCAGCCTGGACAGGGGGGCTGGCTACACCTTC. This rearrangement joins TRBV5-6 to TRBJ1-2; 10 bases match TRBD1. CDR1 and CDR2 (germline): SGHDT, YYEEEE. The CDR3 totals 13 residues. J was trimmed by 7 bases and V by 4 bases; bases with no gene match: 4.

This chain links TRBV5-4 with TRBJ2-6, with D perhaps matching TRBD1 (6 bases). With 1 base removed from V and 0 bases from J, the gap between germline ends came to 14 bases. The CDR3 covers 18 residues. CDR1 and CDR2 from the germline V gene are SGHNT and YYREEE (reference sequence). The DNA for the CDR3 is TGTGCCAGCAGCTTGAATGCAGGGGCTGTCTCTGGGGCCAACGTCCTGACTTTC. This translates into CASSLNAGAVSGANVLTF.

The CDR3 sequence is CASSLGQENTGELFF. In DNA form, the CDR3 reads TGCGCCAGCAGCTTGGGACAGGAAAACACCGGGGAGCTGTTTTTT. The chain links TRBV5-1 to TRBJ2-2; D is perhaps TRBD1 (6 bases). The CDR3 consists of 15 residues. Trimming took 0 bases from V and 2 from J, leaving 8 bases between them. Germline-derived CDR1 and CDR2 are SGHRS and YFSETQ.

V and J are TRBV5-1 and TRBJ2-3; maybe TRBD1 (5 bases). The CDR3 length is 16 residues. V dropped 1 base and J dropped 2 bases, with 14 bases sitting between them. Germline assignment: CDR1 SGHRS and CDR2 YFSETQ. For the CDR3, the DNA is TGCGCCAGCAGCTTGTCGGCCCGACAGACCACAGATACGCAGTATTTT. Protein product: CASSLSARQTTDTQYF.

The chain has TRBV18 and TRBJ2-2; weak D call: TRBD2 (6 bases). Trimming pared 3 bases from V and 4 bases from J, leaving 12 bases between. The V gene's germline CDR1 is KGHSH and CDR2 LQKENI. The CDR3 is 15 residues long. The CDR3 DNA reads as TGTGCCAGCTCACCTCGAACAGCGGGCACCGGGGAGCTGTTTTTT. Translating it yields CASSPRTAGTGELFF.

The rearrangement links TRBV5-8 to TRBJ2-1; the D is unclear. V was clipped by 0 bases and J by 2 bases, with 6 bases between them. The CDR3 loop spans 14 amino acids. Germline lookup yields CDR1 SGHTS and CDR2 YDEGEE. The CDR3 loop is CASSLDVTYNEQFF. Here the CDR3 DNA reads TGTGCCAGCAGCTTGGATGTAACCTACAATGAGCAGTTCTTC.

The chain carries TRBV2 and TRBJ1-4; 7 nucleotides match TRBD1. CDR1 is SNHLY, CDR2 FYNNEI, per germline. The CDR3 is 18 amino acids. V lost 6 bases to trimming and J lost 1 base; unmatched junction nucleotides: 14. In nucleotides, the CDR3 is TGTGCCAGCAGCCTTAGACAGGGCCTTAAGGGAACTAATGAAAAACTGTTTTTT. Translating gives CASSLRQGLKGTNEKLFF. Together with reference TRBV2 and TRBJ1-4, the CDR3 gives the full variable domain: EPEVTQTPSHQVTQMGQEVILRCVPISNHLYFYWYRQILGQKVEFLVSFYNNEISEKSEIFDDQFSVERPDGSNFTLKIRSTKLEDSAMYFCASSLRQGLKGTNEKLFFGSGTQLSVL.

The chain is built from TRBV7-9 and TRBJ1-1; D might be TRBD1 (6 bases). Germline lookup yields CDR1 SEHNR and CDR2 FQNEAQ (reference sequence). This CDR3 is built from 14 residues. Between the trimmed V and J ends, which lost 4 bases and 4 bases, there was a span of 13 bases. In DNA form, the CDR3 reads TGTGCCAGCAGCTCTTACAGGGATCCCACTGAAGCTTTCTTT. It codes for CASSSYRDPTEAFF.

This clone was picked up a small number of times. The genes are TRBV6-1 and TRBJ1-5, with D perhaps TRBD1 (5 bases). The V end lost 3 bases, the J end lost 2 bases, and 14 bases lay between the germline ends. CDR3 length equals 16 residues. In germline, CDR1 is MNHNS, CDR2 SASEGT. As DNA, the CDR3 is TGTGCCAGCAGTGACCCAGTACAAGGGGGCAATCAGCCCCAGCATTTT. Its translation: CASSDPVQGGNQPQHF.

The chain combines TRBV24-1 with TRBJ2-7, with 8 bases that match TRBD1. This CDR3 has 19 residues. Trimming cost V 0 bases and J 2 bases; bases outside gene matches: 14. The germline gives CDR1 KGHDR, CDR2 SFDVKD. CDR3 coding DNA: TGTGCCACCAGTGATTTGCAAGCCCCCAGGACAGGGTTCGCCTACGAGCAGTACTTC. Its translation is CATSDLQAPRTGFAYEQYF.

The chain combines TRBV5-1 with TRBJ1-1; D not certain. CDR3 length: 13 amino acids. Trimming removed 2 bases at V and 4 bases at J, with 9 bases between. Germline CDR1 is SGHRS and CDR2 is YFSETQ. The CDR3 nucleotides read TGCGCCAGCAGCTTCGACGGGATCACTGAAGCTTTCTTT. Translated, it gives CASSFDGITEAFF. Supplemented by reference TRBV5-1 and TRBJ1-1, the full variable domain reads KAGVTQTPRYLIKTRGQQVTLSCSPISGHRSVSWYQQTPGQGLQFLFEYFSETQRNKGNFPGRFSGRQFSNSRSEMNVSTLELGDSALYLCASSFDGITEAFFGQGTRLTVV.